The 8 T cell receptor beta chains in this list originate from one sample, sequenced in a study of T cell responses to AZD1222 COVID-19 vaccine. Sequencing was performed with immunoSEQ multiplex PCR; in TCRdb, only in-frame clones are kept and a portion is missing. Counted here are tens of thousands of clones, roughly 88% occurring once; the ten biggest clones make up less than 3%. Specimen: peripheral blood, collected 28 days after the second AZD1222 dose. The receptor source for this set is an adult who received the AZD1222 COVID-19 vaccine.

V and J are TRBV2 and TRBJ1-2; possible D gene TRBD1, 6 bases. Germline V gene data show CDR1 as SNHLY and CDR2 as FYNNEI. The germline V and J ends were trimmed by 6 bases and 4 bases, with 6 bases remaining between them. The CDR3 consists of 11 residues. CDR3 region: CASRDSYGYTF. CDR3 nucleotide sequence: TGTGCCAGCAGGGACAGCTATGGCTACACCTTC.

The genes are TRBV4-3 and TRBJ2-1; TRBD2 matches at 10 bases. V lost 1 base to trimming and J lost 10 bases; unmatched junction nucleotides: 10. Per germline, CDR1 LGHNA and CDR2 YSLEER. CDR3 length: 16 residues. The CDR3 nucleotides read TGCGCCAGCAGCCAAGTTGGGGGTAGCGGGGGGACCGAGCAGTTCTTC. This encodes CASSQVGGSGGTEQFF.

The J gene is TRBJ2-5, the V gene TRBV15; the D gene is possibly TRBD2 (7 bases). This CDR3 is built from 14 residues. The V end was cut by 3 bases, the J end by 5 bases, with 13 bases between. CDR1 is LNHNV and CDR2 is YYDKDF in the germline V gene (reference sequence). This chain's CDR3 is CATSSGGAGETQYF. For the CDR3, the DNA is TGTGCCACCAGCAGTGGGGGGGCAGGCGAGACCCAGTACTTC.

For the CDR3, the DNA is TGTGCCAGCAGCAGCGGACGGGGACAAGAGACCCAGTACTTC. Translation: CASSSGRGQETQYF. The chain has TRBV5-5 and TRBJ2-5; D is perhaps TRBD2 (5 bases). CDR1 is SGHKS, CDR2 YYEKEE, per germline (reference sequence). The V end was cut by 4 bases, the J end by 2 bases, with 12 bases between. The CDR3 length is 14 residues. Variable domain in full (rest from reference TRBV5-5 and TRBJ2-5): DAGVTQSPTHLIKTRGQQVTLRCSPISGHKSVSWYQQVLGQGPQFIFQYYEKEERGRGNFPDRFSARQFPNYSSELNVNALLLGDSALYLCASSSGRGQETQYFGPGTRLLVL.

V and J are TRBV6-5 and TRBJ2-7, with 7 bases lining up with TRBD1. This CDR3 comprises 14 residues. Trimming cost V 8 bases and J 6 bases; bases outside gene matches: 13. Germline V gene lookup returns CDR1 MNHEY and CDR2 SVGAGI. The CDR3: CASVRTGPLVEQYF. The CDR3 DNA sequence: TGTGCCAGCGTAAGGACAGGCCCTCTTGTCGAGCAGTACTTC.

The genes are TRBV16 and TRBJ2-2, with 7 bases matching TRBD1. Per the germline V gene, CDR1 is KGHSY and CDR2 is FQNENV. J was trimmed by 0 bases and V by 4 bases; bases with no gene match: 5. There are 16 residues in the CDR3. The DNA of the CDR3 is TGTGCCAGCAGCCCCCGGGACAGCGCGAACACCGGGGAGCTGTTTTTT. It encodes CASSPRDSANTGELFF.

This clone showed up just once. V usage is TRBV14 and J usage is TRBJ2-3; 13 positions match TRBD2. The germline CDR1 and CDR2 sequences are SGHDN and FVKESK. The CDR3 consists of 16 residues. V lost 0 bases and J lost 7; bases outside the gene matches: 4. The CDR3 nucleotides are TGTGCCAGCAGCCAAGATATGGGACTAGCGGGGTATACGCAGTATTTT. Residues: CASSQDMGLAGYTQYF.

There are a few counts of this clone. The chain carries TRBV5-1 and TRBJ2-2; tentatively, D is TRBD1 (6 bases). The CDR3 extends over 15 amino acids. Germline lookup yields CDR1 SGHRS and CDR2 YFSETQ. Trimming pared 3 bases from V and 2 bases from J, leaving 11 bases between. The CDR3 DNA sequence: TGCGCCAGCAGCTCGCCCGGGACAAACACCGGGGAGCTGTTTTTT. It translates to CASSSPGTNTGELFF.